This T cell receptor beta chain was profiled in a study of blood T cell repertoires in COVID-19 (dated by TCRdb to 2019 to 2021). Describing the broader study: Samples covering the acute and convalescent phases of COVID-19 were provided by collaborators in the United States, Italy and Spain. A freely available public database, intended as a resource for researchers studying the immune response to SARS-CoV-2, is where the repertoires were released. The samples were drawn from two sources: the first 160 participants of the ongoing ImmuneRACE study, and some 1,300 subjects contributed by 6 global collaborators. Where available, HLA class I and class II types were taken from metadata supplied by the sample provider and were not determined by assay-based typing. Sample metadata almost always included a de-identified subject ID, COVID-19 status, age in years and sex. The prospective study material was composed of cDNA or gDNA derived from T cells, B-cell-depleted T cells, or PBMCs. Subjects who had been exposed to COVID-19, were actively infected with it, or had recovered from it provided the deeply sampled blood TCRbeta repertoires that made up the dataset.

There are 11 amino acids in the CDR3, from cysteine to phenylalanine inclusive. This entry keeps only the CDR3 DNA: 33 bases, framed from base 1. V sheds 4 bases and J sheds 3 bases, leaving 3 bases between their ends. For CDR1 and CDR2, the germline V gene lists SGHDN and FVKESK. Whole blood was collected in K2EDTA tubes by collaborating institutions according to the institutions' own protocols. For TCRbeta analysis, collaborators shipped samples in one of three forms: frozen whole blood, isolated PBMCs, or DNA extracted from either of those sample types. TCRbeta CDR3 regions were amplified from genomic DNA using the immunoSEQ Assay, a bias-controlled multiplex PCR. On the authors' methods: The number of nucleated cells in each sample was estimated by amplification of reference gene primers within the assay. To quantify the absolute abundance of each unique TCRbeta CDR3 rearrangement, sequence reads were collapsed and filtered. Productive Simpson clonality was computed per sample as the square root of Simpson's diversity index over productive rearrangements. The immuneACCESS repertoire file appears here via TCRdb, limited to in-frame rearrangements. These files lack a portion of the clones; in checked studies, under half of the deficit traces to unresolved V genes, and the cause of the others is not known. That table gives V, J and clone size, and the DNA gave D and trimming. The sample table shows roughly 40,000 clones, and 80% to 90% are seen once. Clones ranked in the top ten supply around 14% of the sample.

With regard to this clone: Its antigen is not yet known. It has no much larger one-base neighbor in the sample; base qualities were not kept.

Broader findings and caveats from the paper: Clinical and demographic metadata were provided uncurated, with the amount varying by source and participant.

Sample: peripheral blood. The sequence links TRBV14 to TRBJ1-1; no D gene can be assigned with confidence. The clonotype originates from a woman in her seventies in a cohort sampled during active COVID-19. The CDR3 corresponds to CASSPYTEAFF. The nucleotides are TGTGCCAGCAGCCCCTACACTGAAGCTTTCTTT.